The present T cell receptor beta chain was sequenced within a study of cytomegalovirus exposure and HLA in healthy donors. Across the whole study: Previous work identified roughly 120 million unique TCR beta sequences from around 200 million T cells. Inside one of the first data releases sat about 91 million unique TCRs taken from HLA-typed donors. The study's findings and limits: Investigators reported over 150 TCR beta chains as tied to cytomegalovirus. Later, an analysis found that common viral pathogens appeared to be linked with several of the most significant clusters.

The PCR employed 60 Vbeta primers together with 13 Jbeta primers. Using immunoSEQ multiplex PCR, the repertoire was profiled, and TCRdb retains in-frame clones only, with some absent. This sample carries about 120,000 clones, with 1.7% going to the ten biggest clones. Trimming pared 5 bases from V and 2 bases from J, leaving 14 bases between. This CDR3 is built from 15 residues. Germline V CDR1 and CDR2: SGHTA, FQGNSA. Points on this clone: Its specificity is unknown.

The sample taken for sequencing was PBMCs. V usage is TRBV7-2 and J usage is TRBJ2-3, with D possibly being TRBD2 (5 bases). This receptor was taken from a man aged 18 to 30 in good health and CMV-seronegative. Here the CDR3 reads CASSRGGLNTDTQYF. Written as DNA, the CDR3 is TGTGCCAGCAGCCGGGGTGGGCTAAACACAGATACGCAGTATTTT.